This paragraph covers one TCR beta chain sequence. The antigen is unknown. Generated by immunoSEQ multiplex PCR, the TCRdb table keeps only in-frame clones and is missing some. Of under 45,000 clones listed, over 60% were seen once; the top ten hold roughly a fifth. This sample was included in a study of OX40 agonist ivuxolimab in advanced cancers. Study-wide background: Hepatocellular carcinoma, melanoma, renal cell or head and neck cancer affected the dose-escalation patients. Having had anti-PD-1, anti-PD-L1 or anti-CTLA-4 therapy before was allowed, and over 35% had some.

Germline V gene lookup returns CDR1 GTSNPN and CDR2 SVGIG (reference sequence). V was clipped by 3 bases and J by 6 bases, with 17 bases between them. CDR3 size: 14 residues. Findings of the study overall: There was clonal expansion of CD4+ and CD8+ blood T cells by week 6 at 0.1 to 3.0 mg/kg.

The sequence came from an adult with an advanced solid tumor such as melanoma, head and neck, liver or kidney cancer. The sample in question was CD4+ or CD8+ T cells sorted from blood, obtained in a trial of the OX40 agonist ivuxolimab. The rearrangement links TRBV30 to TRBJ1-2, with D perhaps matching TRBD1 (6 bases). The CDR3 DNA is TGTGCCTGGAGATCACAGGGTGGACTCGATGGCTACACCTTC. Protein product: CAWRSQGGLDGYTF.